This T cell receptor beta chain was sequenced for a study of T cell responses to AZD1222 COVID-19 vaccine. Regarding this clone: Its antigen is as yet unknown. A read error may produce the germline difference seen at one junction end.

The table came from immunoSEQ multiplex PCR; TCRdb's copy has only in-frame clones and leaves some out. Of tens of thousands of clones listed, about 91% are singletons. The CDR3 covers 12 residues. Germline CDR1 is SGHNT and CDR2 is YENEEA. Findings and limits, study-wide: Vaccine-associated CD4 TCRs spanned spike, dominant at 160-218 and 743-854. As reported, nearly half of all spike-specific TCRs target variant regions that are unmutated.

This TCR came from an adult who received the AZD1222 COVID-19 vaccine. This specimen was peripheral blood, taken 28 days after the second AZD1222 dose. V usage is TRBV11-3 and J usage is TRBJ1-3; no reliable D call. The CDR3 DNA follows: TGTGCCAGCACTTTTAGTGGAGACACCATATATTTT. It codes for CASTFSGDTIYF.